The rows below give T cell receptor beta chains drawn from one sample of a study of blood T cell repertoires in COVID-19. Sequencing was performed with immunoSEQ multiplex PCR; in TCRdb, only in-frame clones are kept and a portion is missing. The table lists over 200,000 clones, over 75% of them singletons. Sequences were obtained from peripheral blood. The receptors derive from a middle-aged man with active or convalescent COVID-19. Each CDR3 is given with its conserved first and last residue. Expanded clones are given a class, and other clones once, few, many or no size at all.

TRBV18	-	TRBJ1-1	CASSPTENTEAFF
TRBV27	-	TRBJ2-7	CASSLSITAFSYEQYF
TRBV3-1/TRBV3-2	-	TRBJ1-6	CASSQNHGTSLNSPLHF
TRBV6-5	-	TRBJ1-6	CASSSRGLESPLHF
TRBV3-1/TRBV3-2	-	TRBJ2-2	CASRQGLEGGELFF
TRBV28	-	TRBJ1-2	CASSGGGPGYTF
TRBV5-4	-	TRBJ1-3	CASSYGTGGSGNTIYF
TRBV7-8	many	TRBJ2-5	CASSSHILPRFRETQYF
TRBV3-1/TRBV3-2	-	TRBJ1-6	CASSQGGGGSGSPLHF
TRBV19	-	TRBJ2-5	CASRQNTGGGETQYF
TRBV9	once	TRBJ2-3	CASSGSTGLALGTQYF
TRBV11-2	-	TRBJ2-7	CASSANRGQYF
TRBV29-1	-	TRBJ2-3	CSVLGLAGEDTQYF
TRBV5-1	-	TRBJ1-1	CASSLDLGRGQAEAFF
TRBV4-1	-	TRBJ2-3	CASSQPSGGAGGDTQYF
TRBV19	once	TRBJ1-3	CASSTRGQFGGNTIYF
TRBV2	-	TRBJ1-5	CASGSGNSNQPQHF
TRBV10-3	-	TRBJ1-1	CAISGQIANTEAFF
TRBV16	-	TRBJ1-1	CASSRHNPANTEAFF
TRBV29-1	-	TRBJ2-5	CSGRNRGIQETQYF
TRBV18	-	TRBJ2-2	CASSLGSGELFF
TRBV30	-	TRBJ1-1	CAWKWGGNTEAFF
TRBV28	few	TRBJ1-1	CASGPLYEAFF
TRBV7-2	-	TRBJ1-3	CASSPLRSSGNTIYF
TRBV7-9	-	TRBJ2-5	CASSLVGGETQYF
TRBV7-9	-	TRBJ2-2	CASSTIGQATNTGELFF
TRBV5-5	-	TRBJ2-7	CASSWGTGRYEQYF
TRBV9	-	TRBJ2-2	CASQSGNTGELFF
TRBV7-9	-	TRBJ2-7	CASSLNPAGQYF
TRBV2	many	TRBJ2-3	CASSPRTDTQYF
TRBV20-1	-	TRBJ2-1	CSARGRDEQFF
TRBV6-5	-	TRBJ2-7	CASSYSRENEQYF
TRBV27	-	TRBJ1-2	CASSLLQGKGYTF
TRBV5-6	-	TRBJ1-5	CASSWGTGGDQPQHF
TRBV5-1	-	TRBJ1-2	CASSTRDRGPLTF
TRBV27	-	TRBJ1-2	CASATGATYGYTF
TRBV4-1	-	TRBJ2-7	CASSPKEGSYEQYF
TRBV5-8	-	TRBJ1-4	CASSWLTGGLEKLFF
TRBV4-2	-	TRBJ1-6	CASSQATGGGSNSPLHF
TRBV15	once	TRBJ1-1	CATSSGSLAMNTEAFF
TRBV5-4	-	TRBJ1-6	CASSFGGTVYSPLHF
TRBV27	-	TRBJ2-7	CASSVQGPYEQYF
TRBV6-5	-	TRBJ2-7	CASSSAGPGDEQYF
TRBV7-9	-	TRBJ2-1	CASSLAGFGQNEQFF
TRBV19	-	TRBJ1-4	CASRQTGTEKLFF
TRBV7-6	-	TRBJ2-5	CASSLDPSGRETQYF
TRBV18	once	TRBJ1-2	CASQKGTGIGYTF